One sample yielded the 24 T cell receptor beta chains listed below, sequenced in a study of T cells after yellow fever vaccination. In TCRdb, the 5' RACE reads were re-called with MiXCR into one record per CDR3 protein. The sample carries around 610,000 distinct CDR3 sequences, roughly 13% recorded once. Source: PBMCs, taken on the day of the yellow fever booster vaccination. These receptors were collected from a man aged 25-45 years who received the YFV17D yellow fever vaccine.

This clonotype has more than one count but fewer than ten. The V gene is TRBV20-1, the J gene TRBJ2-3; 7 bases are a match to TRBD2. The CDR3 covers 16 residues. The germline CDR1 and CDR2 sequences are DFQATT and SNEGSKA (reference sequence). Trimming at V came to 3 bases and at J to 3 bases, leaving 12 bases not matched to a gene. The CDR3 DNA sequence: TGCAGTGCTAGTAGTTCAACGGGAGGAAGTACAGATACGCAGTATTTT. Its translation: CSASSSTGGSTDTQYF.

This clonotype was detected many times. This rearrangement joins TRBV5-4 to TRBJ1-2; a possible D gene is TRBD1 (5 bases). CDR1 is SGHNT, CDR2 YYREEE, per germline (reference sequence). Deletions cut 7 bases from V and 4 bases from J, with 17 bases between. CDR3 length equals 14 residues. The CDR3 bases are TGTGCCAGCGCCCCGCGCGGGGCAGGCTATGGCTACACCTTC. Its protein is CASAPRGAGYGYTF. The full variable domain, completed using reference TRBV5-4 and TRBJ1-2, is ETGVTQSPTHLIKTRGQQVTLRCSSQSGHNTVSWYQQALGQGPQFIFQYYREEENGRGNFPPRFSGLQFPNYSSELNVNALELDDSALYLCASAPRGAGYGYTFGSGTRLTVV.

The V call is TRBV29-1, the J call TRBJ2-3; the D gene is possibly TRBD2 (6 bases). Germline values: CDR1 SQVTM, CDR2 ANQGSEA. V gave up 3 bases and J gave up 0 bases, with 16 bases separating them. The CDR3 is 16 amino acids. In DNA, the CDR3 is TGCAGCGTTGATAGGTATCGGGGGACCAGCACAGATACGCAGTATTTT. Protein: CSVDRYRGTSTDTQYF.

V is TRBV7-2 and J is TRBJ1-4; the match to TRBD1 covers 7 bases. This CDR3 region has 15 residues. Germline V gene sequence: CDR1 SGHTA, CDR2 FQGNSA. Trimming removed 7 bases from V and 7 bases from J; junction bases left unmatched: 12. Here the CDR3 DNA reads TGTGCCAGCAACTTTAAGACAGGGACAAGTGAAAAACTGTTTTTT. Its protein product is CASNFKTGTSEKLFF.

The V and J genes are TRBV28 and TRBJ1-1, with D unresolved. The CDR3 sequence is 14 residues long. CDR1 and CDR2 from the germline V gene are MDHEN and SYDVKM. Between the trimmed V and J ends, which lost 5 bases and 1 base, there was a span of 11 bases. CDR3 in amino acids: CASSPPSRNTEAFF. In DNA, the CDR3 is TGTGCCAGCAGTCCCCCGTCGAGGAACACTGAAGCTTTCTTT. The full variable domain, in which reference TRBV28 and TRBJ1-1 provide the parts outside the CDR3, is DVKVTQSSRYLVKRTGEKVFLECVQDMDHENMFWYRQDPGLGLRLIYFSYDVKMKEKGDIPEGYSVSREKKERFSLILESASTNQTSMYLCASSPPSRNTEAFFGQGTRLTVV.

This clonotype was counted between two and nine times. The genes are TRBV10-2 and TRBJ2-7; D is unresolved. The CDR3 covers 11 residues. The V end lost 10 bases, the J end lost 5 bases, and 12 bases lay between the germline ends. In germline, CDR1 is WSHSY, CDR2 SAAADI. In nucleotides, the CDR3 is TGCGCCACCATCTACCAACACGAGCAGTACTTC. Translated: CATIYQHEQYF.

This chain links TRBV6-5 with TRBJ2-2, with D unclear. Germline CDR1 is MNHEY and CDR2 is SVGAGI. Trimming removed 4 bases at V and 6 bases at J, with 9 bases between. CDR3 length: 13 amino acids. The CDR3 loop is CASSSQESGELFF. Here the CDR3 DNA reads TGTGCCAGCAGTTCCCAGGAATCCGGGGAGCTGTTTTTT.

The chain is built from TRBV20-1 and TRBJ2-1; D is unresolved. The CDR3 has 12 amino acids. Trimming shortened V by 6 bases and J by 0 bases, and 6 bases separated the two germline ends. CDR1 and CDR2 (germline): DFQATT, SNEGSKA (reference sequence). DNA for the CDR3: TGCAGTGCACCCCGCTCCTACAATGAGCAGTTCTTC. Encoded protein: CSAPRSYNEQFF.

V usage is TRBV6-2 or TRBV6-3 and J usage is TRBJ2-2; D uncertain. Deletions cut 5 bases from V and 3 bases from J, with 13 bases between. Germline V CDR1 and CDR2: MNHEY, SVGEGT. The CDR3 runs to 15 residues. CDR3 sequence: CASSAPLGYTGELFF. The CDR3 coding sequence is TGTGCCAGCAGTGCCCCTCTAGGTTACACCGGGGAGCTGTTTTTT.

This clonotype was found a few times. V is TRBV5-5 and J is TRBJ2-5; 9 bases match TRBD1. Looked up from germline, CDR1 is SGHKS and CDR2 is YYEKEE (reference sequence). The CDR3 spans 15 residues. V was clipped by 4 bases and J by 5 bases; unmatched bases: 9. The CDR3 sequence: CASSRTGTGRETQYF. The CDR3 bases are TGTGCCAGCAGCAGGACCGGGACAGGGCGGGAGACCCAGTACTTC.

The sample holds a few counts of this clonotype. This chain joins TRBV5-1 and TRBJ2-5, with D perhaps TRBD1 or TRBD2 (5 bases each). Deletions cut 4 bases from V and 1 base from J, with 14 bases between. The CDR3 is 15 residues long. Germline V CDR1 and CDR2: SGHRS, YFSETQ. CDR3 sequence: CASSPSDGTQETQYF. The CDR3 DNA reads TGCGCCAGCAGCCCATCCGACGGGACCCAAGAGACCCAGTACTTC.

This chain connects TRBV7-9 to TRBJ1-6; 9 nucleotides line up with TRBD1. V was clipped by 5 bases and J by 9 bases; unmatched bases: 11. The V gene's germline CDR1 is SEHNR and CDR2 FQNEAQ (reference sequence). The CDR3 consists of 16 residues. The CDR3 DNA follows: TGTGCCAGCAGCACCGACTCGGGACAGGGAAGTTCACCCCTCCACTTT. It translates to CASSTDSGQGSSPLHF. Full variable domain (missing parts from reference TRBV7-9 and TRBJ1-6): DTGVSQNPRHKITKRGQNVTFRCDPISEHNRLYWYRQTLGQGPEFLTYFQNEAQLEKSRLLSDRFSAERPKGSFSTLEIQRTEQGDSAMYLCASSTDSGQGSSPLHFGNGTRLTVT.

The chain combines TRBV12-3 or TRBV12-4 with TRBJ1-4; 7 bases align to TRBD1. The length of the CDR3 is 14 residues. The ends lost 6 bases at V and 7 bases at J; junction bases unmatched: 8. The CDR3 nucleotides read TGTGCCAGCAGCCTTGACAGGGTTAGTGAAAAACTGTTTTTT. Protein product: CASSLDRVSEKLFF.

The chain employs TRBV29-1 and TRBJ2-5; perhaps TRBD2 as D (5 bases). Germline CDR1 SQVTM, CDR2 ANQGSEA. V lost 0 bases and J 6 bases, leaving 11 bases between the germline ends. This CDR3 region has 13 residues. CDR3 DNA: TGCAGCGTTGAAGATGGCTCGGGGAAGACCCAGTACTTC. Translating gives CSVEDGSGKTQYF.

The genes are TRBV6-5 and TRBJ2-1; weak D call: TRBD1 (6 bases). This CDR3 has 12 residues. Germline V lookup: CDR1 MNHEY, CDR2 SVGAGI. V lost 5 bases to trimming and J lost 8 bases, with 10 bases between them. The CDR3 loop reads CASSKGVYEQFF. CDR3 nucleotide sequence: TGTGCCAGCAGTAAGGGGGTGTATGAGCAGTTCTTC.

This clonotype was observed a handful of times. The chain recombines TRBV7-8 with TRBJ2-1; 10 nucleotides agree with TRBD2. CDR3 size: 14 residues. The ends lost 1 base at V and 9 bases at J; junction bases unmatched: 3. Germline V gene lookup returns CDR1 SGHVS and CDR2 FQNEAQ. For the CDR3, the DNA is TGTGCCAGCAGCTTAGTTGGGACTAGCGTTGAGCAGTTCTTC. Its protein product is CASSLVGTSVEQFF.

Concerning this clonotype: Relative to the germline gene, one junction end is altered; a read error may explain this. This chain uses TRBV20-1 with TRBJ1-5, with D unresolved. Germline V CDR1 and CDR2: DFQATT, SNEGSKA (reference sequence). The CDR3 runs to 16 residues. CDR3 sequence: CCARGAQSTGNQPQHF. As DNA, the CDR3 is TGCTGTGCTAGAGGAGCACAGAGCACTGGCAATCAGCCCCAGCATTTT.

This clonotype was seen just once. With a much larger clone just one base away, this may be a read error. DNA for the CDR3: TGCTGTGCTAGAGGTGTAGCGGGAGTTTCCAAAAACATTCAGTACTTC. This sequence encodes CCARGVAGVSKNIQYF. The chain combines TRBV20-1 with TRBJ2-4; 9 bases agree with TRBD2. The germline V gene has CDR1 DFQATT and CDR2 SNEGSKA (reference sequence). This CDR3 spans 16 amino acids.

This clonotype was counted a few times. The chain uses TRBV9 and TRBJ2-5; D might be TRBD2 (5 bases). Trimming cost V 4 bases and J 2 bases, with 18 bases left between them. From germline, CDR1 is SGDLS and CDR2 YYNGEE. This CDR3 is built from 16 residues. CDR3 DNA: TGTGCCAGCAGCCCTCATGGGGAGCCAACACAAGAGACCCAGTACTTC. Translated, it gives CASSPHGEPTQETQYF.

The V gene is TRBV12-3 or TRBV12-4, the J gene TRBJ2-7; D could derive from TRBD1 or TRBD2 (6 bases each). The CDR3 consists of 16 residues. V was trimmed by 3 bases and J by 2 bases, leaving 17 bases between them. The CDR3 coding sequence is TGTGCCAGCAGTTTTCTTATGCGAGGGGGGACCTACGAGCAGTACTTC. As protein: CASSFLMRGGTYEQYF.

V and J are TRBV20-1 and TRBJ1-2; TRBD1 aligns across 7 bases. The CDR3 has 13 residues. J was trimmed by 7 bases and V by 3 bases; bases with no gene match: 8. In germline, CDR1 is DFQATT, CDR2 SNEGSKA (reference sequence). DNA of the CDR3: TGCAGTGCTAGTTCAGGGGGGTCCGGTGGCTACACCTTC. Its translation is CSASSGGSGGYTF.

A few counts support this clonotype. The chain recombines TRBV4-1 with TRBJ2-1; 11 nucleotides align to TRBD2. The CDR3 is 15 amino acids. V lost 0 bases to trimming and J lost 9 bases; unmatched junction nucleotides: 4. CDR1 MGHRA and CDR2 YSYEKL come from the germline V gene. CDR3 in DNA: TGCGCCAGCAGCCAAGAATTAGCGGGGGGGTTTGAGCAGTTCTTC. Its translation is CASSQELAGGFEQFF.

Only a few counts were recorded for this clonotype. This CDR3 is CASSFEPGLGNEQFF. CDR3 DNA sequence: TGTGCCAGCAGTTTCGAACCCGGACTAGGCAATGAGCAGTTCTTC. The chain couples TRBV28 to TRBJ2-1, with 7 nucleotides matching TRBD2. Trimming cost V 3 bases and J 6 bases; bases outside gene matches: 8. This CDR3 comprises 15 residues. The V gene's germline CDR1 is MDHEN and CDR2 SYDVKM.

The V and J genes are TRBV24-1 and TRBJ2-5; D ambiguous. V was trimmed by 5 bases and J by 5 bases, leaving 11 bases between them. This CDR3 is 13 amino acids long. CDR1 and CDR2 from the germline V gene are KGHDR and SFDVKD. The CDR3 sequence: CATSVGAWETQYF. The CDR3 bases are TGTGCCACCAGTGTCGGAGCGTGGGAGACCCAGTACTTC.